This TCR beta chain was identified in a study of cytomegalovirus exposure and HLA in healthy donors. The PCR was carried out with 60 Vbeta primers and 13 Jbeta primers. Some clones are missing from TCRdb's copy, which holds only in-frame ones; the method was immunoSEQ multiplex PCR. Altogether around 140,000 clones are present, over 75% being singletons, with the ten largest covering 1.8%. Regarding donors, all were healthy bone marrow donors. Study results and limitations: What was likely a sequencing artifact was a cluster of highly shared sequence variants.

The CDR3 sequence is 11 residues long. Germline assignment: CDR1 MNHNY and CDR2 SVGAGI (reference sequence). The V and J ends lost 5 bases and 4 bases respectively, with 6 bases between them. This clone was seen a few times. The target antigen is unknown. This chain connects TRBV6-6 to TRBJ2-7; D not certain. This receptor was obtained from a man aged 40-50 years in good health and CMV-seronegative. The sequenced sample was PBMCs. The CDR3 coding sequence is TGTGCCAGCAGTCGTCTTTACGAGCAGTACTTC. This codes for CASSRLYEQYF.